This T cell receptor (beta chain) was profiled in a study of OX40 agonist ivuxolimab in advanced cancers. On the study more broadly: There were three patients with partial responses, one having hepatocellular carcinoma and two cutaneous melanoma.

Findings of the study overall: Compared with others, partial responders at 0.1-3.0 mg/kg displayed clonal expansion among the lowest. Expanded peripheral T cell antigen specificity was not determined. Both blood CD4+ and CD8+ T cells showed clonal growth by week 6 at 0.1 to 3.0 mg/kg.

Points on this clone: Its specificity is not known.

V gave up 4 bases and J gave up 0 bases, with 13 bases separating them. Germline V gives CDR1 LGHNA, CDR2 YSLEER. This CDR3 spans 17 amino acids. Some clones are missing from TCRdb's copy, which holds only in-frame ones; the method was immunoSEQ multiplex PCR. The table includes about 120,000 clones, about 92% detected once. The chain recombines TRBV4-3 with TRBJ2-6; D is possibly TRBD1 (6 bases). The source is an adult with an advanced solid tumor such as melanoma, head and neck, liver or kidney cancer. The sample was CD4+ or CD8+ T cells sorted from blood, taken in a trial of the OX40 agonist ivuxolimab. The CDR3 DNA follows: TGCGCCAGCAGCCCAGGACAGCTAAGCTCTGGGGCCAACGTCCTGACTTTC. Amino acids: CASSPGQLSSGANVLTF.